The 16 T cell receptor beta chains in this list originate from one sample, sequenced in a study of T cell responses to AZD1222 COVID-19 vaccine. The assay was immunoSEQ multiplex PCR, and TCRdb's table has in-frame clones only and misses some. This table holds around 150,000 clones, 80% to 95% found once. The starting material was peripheral blood, obtained 28 days after the second AZD1222 dose. These receptors all come from an adult who received the AZD1222 COVID-19 vaccine.

V is TRBV28 and J is TRBJ2-4; D ambiguous. CDR1 is MDHEN and CDR2 is SYDVKM in the germline V gene. V was clipped by 7 bases and J by 0 bases, with 16 bases between them. The CDR3 totals 16 residues. The CDR3 sequence is CASTIGGRLAKNIQYF. CDR3 DNA sequence: TGTGCCAGCACCATAGGTGGCAGGTTAGCCAAAAACATTCAGTACTTC. The variable domain in full, completed from reference TRBV28 and TRBJ2-4, reads DVKVTQSSRYLVKRTGEKVFLECVQDMDHENMFWYRQDPGLGLRLIYFSYDVKMKEKGDIPEGYSVSREKKERFSLILESASTNQTSMYLCASTIGGRLAKNIQYFGAGTRLSVL.

Here the CDR3 DNA reads TGTGCCAGCAGCTCCGCTGTCTCGGGAGCAACTAATGAAAAACTGTTTTTT. This codes for CASSSAVSGATNEKLFF. The chain links TRBV13 to TRBJ1-4; no firm D call. CDR1 and CDR2 (germline): PRHDT, FYEKMQ (reference sequence). V was shortened by 4 bases and J by 0 bases, with 15 bases between the two germline ends. CDR3 size: 17 residues.

The V call is TRBV24-1, the J call TRBJ1-2; no firm D call. The V gene lost 3 bases and the J gene lost 3 bases, with 16 bases spanning the gap. CDR3 length: 16 residues. Germline V gene lookup returns CDR1 KGHDR and CDR2 SFDVKD. The CDR3 DNA reads TGTGCCACCAGTGATCCGTTTAGACCGGGCTACTATGGCTACACCTTC. Its protein product is CATSDPFRPGYYGYTF.

This chain connects TRBV4-3 to TRBJ2-7; D is undetermined. Trimming took 4 bases from V and 5 from J, leaving 12 bases between them. CDR1 is LGHNA and CDR2 is YSLEER in the germline V gene. This CDR3 comprises 13 residues. The CDR3 is CASSPALWDEQYF. For the CDR3, the DNA is TGCGCCAGCAGCCCCGCCTTGTGGGACGAGCAGTACTTC.

The rearrangement uses TRBV5-5 and TRBJ1-2; D not resolved. This CDR3 comprises 14 residues. Germline V CDR1 and CDR2: SGHKS, YYEKEE (reference sequence). Trimming shortened V by 0 bases and J by 5 bases, and 11 bases separated the two germline ends. The CDR3 bases are TGTGCCAGCAGCTTGGGGTCACTAACTTATGGCTACACCTTC. As protein: CASSLGSLTYGYTF.

CDR3: CASSPGQRVITGELFF. The CDR3 DNA reads as TGTGCCAGCTCACCGGGCCAGAGAGTAATCACCGGGGAGCTGTTTTTT. The V and J genes are TRBV18 and TRBJ2-2, with D hard to call. Per the germline V gene, CDR1 is KGHSH and CDR2 is LQKENI. The CDR3 consists of 16 residues. V was trimmed by 3 bases and J by 4 bases, leaving 15 bases between them.

This chain joins TRBV6-5 and TRBJ1-5, with D hard to call. The germline V and J ends were trimmed by 7 bases and 4 bases, with 14 bases remaining between them. Germline V lookup: CDR1 MNHEY, CDR2 SVGAGI. The CDR3 runs 14 residues. Written as DNA, the CDR3 is TGTGCCAGCATAAGCACAAACTCTAATCAGCCCCAGCATTTT. It is translated as CASISTNSNQPQHF.

This chain joins TRBV19 and TRBJ2-1; 7 bases map to TRBD2. Unmatched junction bases numbered 7, after V lost 5 bases and J lost 6 bases. This CDR3 has 14 residues. CDR1 is LNHDA, CDR2 SQIVND, per germline (reference sequence). In DNA form, the CDR3 reads TGTGCCAGTAGTCAATCAGCGGGACGCAATGAGCAGTTCTTC. Protein sequence: CASSQSAGRNEQFF.

V and J are TRBV27 and TRBJ1-2, with TRBD1 matching over 7 bases. The V and J ends lost 4 bases and 6 bases, in that order; junction bases with no gene match: 11. CDR1 is MNHEY, CDR2 SMNVEV, per germline (reference sequence). The CDR3 spans 15 residues. This CDR3 reads CASSSGQVGYNGYTF. The CDR3 DNA reads TGTGCCAGCAGTTCAGGACAGGTCGGATATAATGGCTACACCTTC.

The J gene is TRBJ2-1, the V gene TRBV2, with 10 nucleotides matching TRBD2. The CDR3 totals 14 residues. The V gene's germline CDR1 is SNHLY and CDR2 FYNNEI. V gave up 6 bases and J gave up 12 bases; unmatched junction bases: 11. CDR3 region: CASRSLAGALTQFF. The CDR3 region has the DNA TGTGCCAGCAGGAGCCTAGCGGGGGCTTTAACGCAGTTCTTC.

The chain employs TRBV18 and TRBJ1-5; 7 bases match TRBD1. Germline CDR1 and CDR2: KGHSH and LQKENI. The V segment lost 2 bases and the J segment 6 bases; nucleotides outside the gene matches: 4. The CDR3 loop spans 14 amino acids. DNA for the CDR3: TGTGCCAGCTCACCAACAGGGGCGGTTCAGCCCCAGCATTTT. Translating it yields CASSPTGAVQPQHF. Drawing the rest from reference TRBV18 and TRBJ1-5, the complete variable domain is NAGVMQNPRHLVRRRGQEARLRCSPMKGHSHVYWYRQLPEEGLKFMVYLQKENIIDESGMPKERFSAEFPKEGPSILRIQQVVRGDSAAYFCASSPTGAVQPQHFGDGTRLSIL.

The chain carries TRBV27 and TRBJ2-7, with 10 bases matching TRBD1. Unmatched junction bases numbered 17, after V lost 6 bases and J lost 3 bases. CDR3 length: 18 residues. CDR1 and CDR2 from the germline V gene are MNHEY and SMNVEV (reference sequence). In DNA form, the CDR3 reads TGTGCCAGCAGCCGGACGGACAGGGGGAAGGAGGACCTCTACGAGCAGTACTTC. This gives the protein CASSRTDRGKEDLYEQYF.

This chain uses TRBV28 with TRBJ2-5, with TRBD1 matching over 7 bases. The CDR3 consists of 15 residues. V lost 7 bases to trimming and J lost 3 bases; unmatched junction nucleotides: 11. Germline V CDR1 and CDR2: MDHEN, SYDVKM. The CDR3 loop is CASNRDGTAKETQYF. The CDR3 region has the DNA TGTGCCAGCAATCGTGACGGGACAGCAAAAGAGACCCAGTACTTC. The full variable domain, its missing parts supplied by reference TRBV28 and TRBJ2-5, is DVKVTQSSRYLVKRTGEKVFLECVQDMDHENMFWYRQDPGLGLRLIYFSYDVKMKEKGDIPEGYSVSREKKERFSLILESASTNQTSMYLCASNRDGTAKETQYFGPGTRLLVL.

The J gene is TRBJ1-5, the V gene TRBV3-1 (or the pseudogene TRBV3-2); 7 bases agree with TRBD1. V lost 2 bases and J lost 6; bases outside the gene matches: 1. CDR3 length: 13 amino acids. CDR1 and CDR2 (germline): LGHDT, YNNKEL (reference sequence). CDR3 nucleotide sequence: TGTGCCAGCAGCCAACCAGGGGGTCAGCCCCAGCATTTT. Encoded protein: CASSQPGGQPQHF.

The chain carries TRBV12-3 or TRBV12-4 and TRBJ1-2; D is ambiguous. V shed 3 bases and J shed 7 bases, with 12 bases lying between them. This CDR3 has 13 amino acids. CDR3 region: CASSFRRLGGYTF. CDR3 nucleotide sequence: TGTGCCAGCAGTTTTCGGAGGCTCGGTGGCTACACCTTC.

The chain combines TRBV4-2 with TRBJ1-5; no clear D gene. This CDR3 contains 13 residues. The V end lost 7 bases, the J end lost 7 bases, and 14 bases lay between the germline ends. Germline values: CDR1 LGHNA, CDR2 YNFKEQ. The CDR3 spells CASKRGVGQPQHF. The CDR3 nucleotides read TGTGCCAGCAAAAGAGGCGTTGGACAGCCCCAGCATTTT.